Presented here are 7 T cell receptor beta chains from one specimen sequenced in a study of T-cell reconstitution after alpha-beta-depleted transplantation in children. Molecular barcoding with unique molecular identifiers was used for the TCRbeta library. TCRdb analysed the PCR reads with MiXCR anew, one entry per CDR3 protein. Of a few hundred thousand distinct CDR3 sequences in the sample, 20% to 30% are singletons; the top ten hold under 45%. The material sequenced was PBMCs, taken before TCRalphabeta/CD19-depleted stem cell transplant. The receptors were sampled from a boy in the first two years of life with Wiskott-Aldrich syndrome, due to receive a stem cell transplant.

The chain employs TRBV28 and TRBJ2-5; D unresolved. The V end was cut by 2 bases, the J end by 0 bases, with 13 bases between. The CDR3 has 16 amino acids. The germline gives CDR1 MDHEN, CDR2 SYDVKM. CDR3 DNA sequence: TGTGCCAGCAGTTTACCCACGGTGTTTTACCAAGAGACCCAGTACTTC. Translated: CASSLPTVFYQETQYF.

The V call is TRBV5-1, the J call TRBJ2-5; D not resolved. The CDR3 is made up of 14 amino acids. The germline gives CDR1 SGHRS, CDR2 YFSETQ. V lost 0 bases and J lost 4, with 10 bases in between. This CDR3 is CASSLVGFLETQYF. In DNA form, the CDR3 reads TGCGCCAGCAGCTTGGTTGGCTTTTTAGAGACCCAGTACTTC.

This clonotype has a handful of counts. The gene calls are TRBV5-1 and TRBJ1-1; 8 nucleotides agree with TRBD1. V shed 4 bases and J 3 bases; nucleotides not matched to a gene: 8. The CDR3 is 15 residues long. The germline CDR1 and CDR2 sequences are SGHRS and YFSETQ. This chain's CDR3 is CASSTRGPRDTEAFF. Written as DNA, the CDR3 is TGCGCCAGCAGCACCAGGGGGCCGCGCGACACTGAAGCTTTCTTT.

This clonotype has only a few counts. The genes are TRBV14 and TRBJ2-7; D call uncertain. V lost 2 bases to trimming and J lost 3 bases, with 8 bases between them. CDR1 SGHDN and CDR2 FVKESK come from the germline V gene. This CDR3 is 13 amino acids long. The CDR3 bases are TGTGCCAGCAGCCAACTAGTTGGCTACGAGCAGTACTTC. The encoded protein is CASSQLVGYEQYF.

The chain has TRBV7-6 and TRBJ2-3; D might be TRBD2 (5 bases). Trimming pared 1 base from V and 5 bases from J, leaving 10 bases between. CDR3 length equals 14 residues. The germline CDR1 and CDR2 sequences are SGHVS and FNYEAQ. The DNA of the CDR3 is TGTGCCAGCAGCTTAGGAGGGCTGGGAGATACGCAGTATTTT. Protein sequence: CASSLGGLGDTQYF.

Written as DNA, the CDR3 is TGTGCCAGCAGTTCACAGGGAAATCCCTACGAGCAGTACTTC. As protein: CASSSQGNPYEQYF. The chain has TRBV12-3 or TRBV12-4 and TRBJ2-7, with D maybe TRBD1 (6 bases). Trimming stripped 4 bases from V and 2 bases from J, with 12 bases between. This CDR3 has 14 amino acids.

This clonotype has more than one count but fewer than ten. This chain uses TRBV5-1 with TRBJ2-7, with D uncertain. The CDR3 is 14 amino acids. With 0 bases removed from V and 2 bases from J, the gap between germline ends came to 9 bases. The germline gives CDR1 SGHRS, CDR2 YFSETQ. CDR3 residues: CASSLVVGTYEQYF. The CDR3 bases are TGCGCCAGCAGCTTGGTCGTAGGGACCTACGAGCAGTACTTC.